This T cell receptor (beta chain) was sequenced in a study of blood T cells in healthy people across ages. A sample-barcoded 5' primer and a J-beta primer mix were used in a second PCR of roughly 7 to 11 cycles. TCRdb reanalysed the 5' RACE reads using MiXCR and keeps one entry per CDR3 protein. Of more than 700,000 distinct CDR3 sequences in the sample, about 53% were seen once. The study's findings and limits: Changes in expanded clonotypes were possibly confounded, as the CMV status of donors was unknown.

A minimum of 5.5 micrograms of total RNA was extracted per sample. The CDR3 spans 12 residues. Germline CDR1 reads MNHEY; CDR2 reads SVGAGI. This clonotype was picked up a small number of times. Its antigen is unidentified. The specimen sequenced was blood. This TCR was recovered from an elderly man in good health. The chain combines TRBV6-5 with TRBJ2-5, with D perhaps being TRBD1 or TRBD2 (5 bases each). The J call may be faulty, since TRBJ2-7 better matches the DNA end. CDR3 DNA sequence: TGTGCCAGCAGGGGGTCGGGGCACGAGCAGTACTTC. Translated, it gives CASRGSGHEQYF.